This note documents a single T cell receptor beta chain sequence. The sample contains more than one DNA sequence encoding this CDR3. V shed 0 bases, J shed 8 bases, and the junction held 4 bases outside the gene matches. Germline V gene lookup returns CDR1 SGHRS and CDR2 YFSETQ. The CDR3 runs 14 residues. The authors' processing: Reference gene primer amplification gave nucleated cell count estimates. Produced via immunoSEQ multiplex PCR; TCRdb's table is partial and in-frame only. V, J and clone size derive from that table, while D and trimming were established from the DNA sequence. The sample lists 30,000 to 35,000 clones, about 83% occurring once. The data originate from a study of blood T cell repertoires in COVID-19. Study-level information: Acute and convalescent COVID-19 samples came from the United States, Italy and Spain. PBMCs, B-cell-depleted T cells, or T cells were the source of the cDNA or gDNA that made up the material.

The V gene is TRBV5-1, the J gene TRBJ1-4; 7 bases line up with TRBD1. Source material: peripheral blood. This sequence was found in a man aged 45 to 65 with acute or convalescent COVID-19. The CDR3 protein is CASSLGQGNEKLFF. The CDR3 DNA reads TGCGCCAGCAGCTTGGGACAGGGAAACGAAAAACTGTTTTTT.